These 32 T cell receptor beta chains came from one sample sequenced in a study of sequential checkpoint blockade in melanoma (dated by TCRdb to between 2018 and 2020). In the paper's terms, the treatment or condition label means: randomized to nivolumab then ipilimumab (arm A) or the reverse (arm B). Library preparation employed the immunoSEQ multiplex PCR assay. The immuneACCESS repertoire file appears here via TCRdb, limited to in-frame rearrangements. These files lack a portion of the clones; in checked studies, under half of the deficit traces to unresolved V genes, and the cause of the others is not known. The sample contains about 3,500 clones, about 45% of them found a single time. About 43% of the sample goes to the ten largest clones. The input for sequencing was CD8+ T cells sorted from blood (inferred from file names), taken from a patient given nivolumab and ipilimumab in sequence. The receptors derive from a human donor with melanoma.

V is TRBV4-1 and J is TRBJ2-7, with no clear D. The CDR3 contains 14 residues. CDR1 and CDR2 (germline): MGHRA, YSYEKL. Deletions cut 6 bases from V and 5 bases from J, with 17 bases between. CDR3 DNA sequence: TGCGCCAGCAGTCCCGCTGTGGGCGTTAACGAGCAGTACTTC. Amino acids: CASSPAVGVNEQYF.

This clone is deemed medium-sized (0.01 to 0.1%). V is TRBV27 and J is TRBJ2-7, with 8 bases fitting TRBD1. CDR1 is MNHEY, CDR2 SMNVEV, per germline (reference sequence). Trimming at V came to 2 bases and at J to 3 bases, leaving 3 bases not matched to a gene. The CDR3 extends over 14 amino acids. This CDR3 is CASSLGDRYYEQYF. The CDR3 DNA sequence: TGTGCCAGCAGTTTAGGGGACAGGTACTACGAGCAGTACTTC.

This clone was seen only a few times. The chain carries TRBV7-9 and TRBJ1-6; TRBD1 aligns across 8 bases. The V segment lost 5 bases and the J segment 5 bases; nucleotides outside the gene matches: 5. The CDR3 spans 15 residues. Germline CDR1 and CDR2: SEHNR and FQNEAQ (reference sequence). The CDR3 DNA sequence: TGTGCCAGCAGCGGTCAGGGGGCCCATAATTCACCCCTCCACTTT. This codes for CASSGQGAHNSPLHF.

This clone is judged medium-sized. J is TRBJ1-2 and V is TRBV6-5; a weak D match, TRBD1 (6 bases). This CDR3 has 13 amino acids. Germline V gives CDR1 MNHEY, CDR2 SVGAGI. With 4 bases removed from V and 6 bases from J, the gap between germline ends came to 12 bases. The CDR3 DNA follows: TGTGCCAGCAGTTTGCCCGGACAGAATGGCTACACCTTC. Translating gives CASSLPGQNGYTF.

This clone turned up a few times. The chain combines TRBV6-5 with TRBJ2-7, with a tentative D call TRBD2 (6 bases). Trimming took off 5 bases at V and 3 bases at J, with 14 bases between the two ends. The CDR3 loop spans 14 amino acids. In germline, CDR1 is MNHEY, CDR2 SVGAGI. The CDR3 region has the DNA TGTGCCAGCAGTGAAGGGGACTCCTTCTACGAGCAGTACTTC. It yields the protein CASSEGDSFYEQYF.

The chain joins TRBV6-6 to TRBJ2-6, with D perhaps TRBD2 (5 bases). Germline assignment: CDR1 MNHNY and CDR2 SVGAGI (reference sequence). The CDR3 loop spans 14 amino acids. Trimming took 4 bases from V and 4 from J, leaving 8 bases between them. In nucleotides, the CDR3 is TGTGCCAGCAGTTCCGGGATCGGGGCCAACGTCCTGACTTTC. Its protein is CASSSGIGANVLTF.

The CDR3 nucleotides are TGCAGCGTTGAAGGGTTAGGGACTGGAAGCTCCTACGAGCAGTACTTC. Protein product: CSVEGLGTGSSYEQYF. The chain combines TRBV29-1 with TRBJ2-7; tentative D call: TRBD2 (6 bases). The CDR3 totals 16 residues. Trimming pared 1 base from V and 0 bases from J, leaving 16 bases between. Germline V gene sequence: CDR1 SQVTM, CDR2 ANQGSEA.

This clone is deemed large. The V gene is TRBV4-3, the J gene TRBJ1-2, with a tentative D call TRBD1 (6 bases). Trimming shortened V by 0 bases and J by 2 bases, and 10 bases separated the two germline ends. The CDR3 contains 15 residues. Germline CDR1 LGHNA, CDR2 YSLEER. CDR3 sequence reads: CASSQDVTGNYGYTF. In nucleotides, the CDR3 is TGCGCCAGCAGCCAAGACGTAACAGGGAACTATGGCTACACCTTC.

The CDR3 sequence: CATSTRQGYEKLFF. The CDR3, as DNA: TGTGCCACCAGCACACGACAGGGGTATGAAAAACTGTTTTTT. The chain employs TRBV15 and TRBJ1-4; the match to TRBD1 covers 8 bases. The V segment lost 4 bases and the J segment 6 bases; nucleotides outside the gene matches: 4. The germline V gene has CDR1 LNHNV and CDR2 YYDKDF (reference sequence). This CDR3 spans 14 amino acids. Based on the CDR3 plus reference TRBV15 and TRBJ1-4, the full variable domain is DAMVIQNPRYQVTQFGKPVTLSCSQTLNHNVMYWYQQKSSQAPKLLFHYYDKDFNNEADTPDNFQSRRPNTSFCFLDIRSPGLGDTAMYLCATSTRQGYEKLFFGSGTQLSVL.

This clone occurred a few times. The chain uses TRBV18 and TRBJ2-7; D call uncertain. The CDR3 spans 12 residues. From germline, CDR1 is KGHSH and CDR2 LQKENI. Trimming took off 0 bases at V and 4 bases at J, with 4 bases between the two ends. The CDR3 nucleotides are TGTGCCAGCTCACCACCTTCATACGAGCAGTACTTC. It yields the protein CASSPPSYEQYF.

The rearrangement links TRBV7-9 to TRBJ2-7; D is perhaps TRBD1 (5 bases). Trimming took 5 bases from V and 3 from J, leaving 11 bases between them. The CDR3 runs to 13 residues. Looked up from germline, CDR1 is SEHNR and CDR2 is FQNEAQ (reference sequence). The CDR3 here is CASSTRQIYEQYF. CDR3 DNA: TGTGCCAGCAGCACCCGACAGATCTACGAGCAGTACTTC.

This clone was picked up one time. V and J are TRBV27 and TRBJ2-2; D is ambiguous. The CDR3 has 14 amino acids. Germline V CDR1 and CDR2: MNHEY, SMNVEV (reference sequence). The V end was cut by 5 bases, the J end by 6 bases, with 13 bases between. CDR3 in amino acids: CASSLGSAAGELFF. The CDR3 DNA is TGTGCCAGCAGTCTAGGTTCGGCGGCCGGGGAGCTGTTTTTT.

The rearrangement joins TRBV7-9 to TRBJ1-1; weak D call: TRBD1 (6 bases). The V gene's germline CDR1 is SEHNR and CDR2 FQNEAQ (reference sequence). CDR3 length equals 15 residues. V was trimmed by 1 base and J by 5 bases, leaving 14 bases between them. The CDR3 here is CASSLGAGALTEAFF. CDR3 in DNA: TGTGCCAGCAGCTTAGGCGCAGGGGCGCTGACTGAAGCTTTCTTT.

This clone is categorized as medium-sized. V usage is TRBV19 and J usage is TRBJ2-7, with 8 positions matching TRBD1. CDR1 LNHDA and CDR2 SQIVND come from the germline V gene (reference sequence). The CDR3 contains 15 residues. J was trimmed by 4 bases and V by 1 base; bases with no gene match: 6. CDR3 in amino acids: CASSIGQGSVYEQYF. CDR3 sequence (DNA): TGTGCCAGTAGTATAGGACAGGGGAGCGTTTACGAGCAGTACTTC.

This clone was detected only once. The chain links TRBV5-1 to TRBJ2-7; D remains unclear. The CDR3 runs to 14 residues. Trimming took 0 bases from V and 0 from J, leaving 7 bases between them. CDR1 and CDR2 (germline): SGHRS, YFSETQ. The CDR3, as DNA: TGCGCCAGCAGCTTGGTCCAGTACTCCTACGAGCAGTACTTC. Translating it yields CASSLVQYSYEQYF. Full variable domain (remainder filled in from reference TRBV5-1 and TRBJ2-7): KAGVTQTPRYLIKTRGQQVTLSCSPISGHRSVSWYQQTPGQGLQFLFEYFSETQRNKGNFPGRFSGRQFSNSRSEMNVSTLELGDSALYLCASSLVQYSYEQYFGPGTRLTVT.

The genes are TRBV4-1 and TRBJ2-7, with TRBD2 matching 7 bases. Germline CDR1 is MGHRA and CDR2 is YSYEKL. CDR3 size: 15 residues. V gave up 4 bases and J gave up 7 bases; unmatched junction bases: 13. Here the CDR3 reads CASSPLGGRQWEQYF. CDR3 coding DNA: TGCGCCAGCAGCCCCTTGGGCGGGAGACAGTGGGAGCAGTACTTC.

The chain is built from TRBV4-2 and TRBJ1-1; D call uncertain. This CDR3 comprises 12 residues. Germline V gene lookup returns CDR1 LGHNA and CDR2 YNFKEQ. With 1 base removed from V and 4 bases from J, the gap between germline ends came to 4 bases. CDR3 in DNA: TGTGCCAGCAGCCAAGTACTCACTGAAGCTTTCTTT. This gives the protein CASSQVLTEAFF.

The CDR3: CASRGDRGPYEQYF. CDR3 nucleotides: TGCGCCAGCAGAGGGGACAGGGGTCCCTACGAGCAGTACTTC. The rearrangement joins TRBV5-1 to TRBJ2-7, with 10 bases identical to TRBD1. The CDR3 loop spans 14 amino acids. Germline CDR1 reads SGHRS; CDR2 reads YFSETQ. Unmatched junction bases numbered 4, after V lost 5 bases and J lost 2 bases.

This chain links TRBV4-2 with TRBJ2-1; 8 positions agree with TRBD2. V lost 1 base and J lost 0; bases outside the gene matches: 5. The CDR3 extends over 17 amino acids. CDR1 is LGHNA, CDR2 YNFKEQ, per germline. The DNA of the CDR3 is TGTGCCAGCAGCCAAGGTAGCGGGAAGAGCTCCTACAATGAGCAGTTCTTC. Translating gives CASSQGSGKSSYNEQFF.

The V call is TRBV9, the J call TRBJ1-4; TRBD1 matches 8 bases. With 4 bases clipped from V and 8 bases from J, the junction kept 7 bases outside the gene matches. The V gene's germline CDR1 is SGDLS and CDR2 YYNGEE. The CDR3 spans 14 residues. In DNA, the CDR3 is TGTGCCAGCAGCAATCAGGGGGCGGGGGAAAAACTGTTTTTT. Its protein product is CASSNQGAGEKLFF.

V and J are TRBV7-2 and TRBJ2-7; no definite D call. Germline loops: CDR1 SGHTA, CDR2 FQGNSA. The V and J ends lost 1 base and 2 bases respectively, with 6 bases between them. This CDR3 has 13 residues. The CDR3, as DNA: TGTGCCAGCAGCTTAGATACTGCCTACGAGCAGTACTTC. Translating it yields CASSLDTAYEQYF.

This clone came up a few times. The chain has TRBV7-5 and TRBJ1-2; the listed D gene, TRBD1, was not tested against the DNA. TRBV7-5 counts as a pseudogene. The CDR3 contains 13 residues. The DNA of the CDR3 is TGTGCCAGCAGCTTAGGGGGCACGGATGGCTACACCTTC. Translation gives CASSLGGTDGYTF.

CDR3 in DNA: TGTGCCAGCAGTTCAAGCGTGCGAAATCAGCCCCAGCATTTT. Translation: CASSSSVRNQPQHF. The rearrangement joins TRBV27 to TRBJ1-5; no reliable D call. Trimming removed 4 bases from V and 4 bases from J, with 11 bases in between. Germline loops: CDR1 MNHEY, CDR2 SMNVEV (reference sequence). The CDR3 covers 14 residues.

The CDR3 DNA sequence: TGTGCCAGCAGTCGGGCGGGGTACGAGCAGTACTTC. The encoded protein is CASSRAGYEQYF. The chain combines TRBV6-6 with TRBJ2-7; a possible D gene is TRBD2 (6 bases). The V end was cut by 5 bases, the J end by 4 bases, with 9 bases between. CDR1 and CDR2 from the germline V gene are MNHNY and SVGAGI (reference sequence). The CDR3 contains 12 residues.

The rearrangement links TRBV6-6 to TRBJ2-7; a possible D gene is TRBD1 (5 bases). Per germline, CDR1 MNHNY and CDR2 SVGAGI (reference sequence). The CDR3 is 14 residues long. The V end lost 0 bases, the J end lost 5 bases, and 11 bases lay between the germline ends. CDR3 residues: CASSYSLPGNEQYF. CDR3 nucleotides: TGTGCCAGCAGTTACTCGTTGCCAGGGAACGAGCAGTACTTC.

V is TRBV10-3 and J is TRBJ2-7, with 10 positions matching TRBD1. Germline CDR1 ENHRY, CDR2 SYGVKD. This CDR3 contains 16 residues. Unmatched junction bases numbered 6, after V lost 0 bases and J lost 4 bases. The CDR3 sequence is CAISESTTGGWYEQYF. For the CDR3, the DNA is TGTGCCATCAGTGAGTCCACGACAGGGGGCTGGTACGAGCAGTACTTC.

In this sample, this clone turned up a few times. This chain joins TRBV6-6 and TRBJ1-2; the D gene is possibly TRBD1 (6 bases). Trimming took 4 bases from V and 6 from J, leaving 12 bases between them. Germline lookup yields CDR1 MNHNY and CDR2 SVGAGI (reference sequence). The CDR3 sequence is 13 residues long. Here the CDR3 reads CASSLPGQNGYTF. CDR3 DNA sequence: TGTGCCAGCAGTTTGCCCGGACAGAATGGCTACACCTTC.

V gene TRBV11-3 combines with J gene TRBJ2-7; D is possibly TRBD1 (6 bases). CDR3 size: 15 residues. The germline V gene has CDR1 SGHNT and CDR2 YENEEA. Trimming pared 4 bases from V and 4 bases from J, leaving 17 bases between. Here the CDR3 DNA reads TGTGCCAGCAGCTCTCAGGGGAGTTTGGAATACGAGCAGTACTTC. This encodes CASSSQGSLEYEQYF.

This sequence joins TRBV5-6 and TRBJ1-2, with D perhaps TRBD1 (6 bases). Germline assignment: CDR1 SGHDT and CDR2 YYEEEE. V lost 4 bases and J 2 bases, leaving 9 bases between the germline ends. The CDR3 length is 13 residues. CDR3: CASSQDRNYGYTF. The DNA for the CDR3 is TGTGCCAGCAGCCAAGACAGGAACTATGGCTACACCTTC.

V gene TRBV27 combines with J gene TRBJ2-7; 7 positions agree with TRBD2. CDR1 MNHEY and CDR2 SMNVEV come from the germline V gene (reference sequence). V shed 5 bases and J 3 bases; nucleotides not matched to a gene: 13. The CDR3 runs to 16 residues. The CDR3 region is CASSLGGRAGFYEQYF. CDR3 nucleotides: TGTGCCAGCAGTCTCGGGGGGAGGGCGGGCTTCTACGAGCAGTACTTC.

As DNA, the CDR3 is TGTGCCAGCAGCCCGACGACAGGGCGGACTGAAGCTTTCTTT. This sequence encodes CASSPTTGRTEAFF. The rearrangement links TRBV7-3 to TRBJ1-1; 7 bases match TRBD1. The length of the CDR3 is 14 residues. Trimming removed 5 bases from V and 5 bases from J; junction bases left unmatched: 8. CDR1 and CDR2 from the germline V gene are SGHTA and FQGTGA.

This chain connects TRBV19 to TRBJ1-4, with D hard to call. The germline gives CDR1 LNHDA, CDR2 SQIVND (reference sequence). Trimming took off 8 bases at V and 5 bases at J, with 15 bases between the two ends. This CDR3 is built from 14 residues. DNA for the CDR3: TGTGCCAGTTCCCCCCCCCGAGCCAATGAAAAACTGTTTTTT. This encodes CASSPPRANEKLFF. Variable domain in full (rest from reference TRBV19 and TRBJ1-4): DGGITQSPKYLFRKEGQNVTLSCEQNLNHDAMYWYRQDPGQGLRLIYYSQIVNDFQKGDIAEGYSVSREKKESFPLTVTSAQKNPTAFYLCASSPPRANEKLFFGSGTQLSVL.